Below are 16 T cell receptor beta chains sequenced from a single sample in a study of identical twins. A single record per CDR3 protein comes from TCRdb applying MiXCR to the 5' RACE reads. The repertoire has 1.5 million to 2 million distinct CDR3 sequences, roughly 35% of them found once; the top ten carry roughly 0.3%. Specimen: cord blood. Receptors were obtained from a newborn girl in good health.

J is TRBJ2-5 and V is TRBV19; TRBD1 matches 12 bases. The DNA end is more similar to TRBJ2-7, so the J call may be wrong. The CDR3 contains 16 residues. Per the germline V gene, CDR1 is LNHDA and CDR2 is SQIVND (reference sequence). The CDR3 sequence is CASSPLPGQGASEQYF. As DNA, the CDR3 is TGTGCCAGTAGTCCCCTCCCGGGACAGGGGGCGAGCGAGCAGTACTTC.

This clonotype was seen a few times. The chain has TRBV5-6 and TRBJ2-3, with TRBD2 matching over 7 bases. The CDR3 runs to 17 residues. The V segment lost 4 bases and the J segment 8 bases; nucleotides outside the gene matches: 19. CDR1 is SGHDT and CDR2 is YYEEEE in the germline V gene. The CDR3 protein is CASSPLGWAGAEVTQYF. The CDR3, as DNA: TGTGCCAGCAGCCCCCTGGGATGGGCGGGAGCTGAAGTTACGCAGTATTTT.

V usage is TRBV2 and J usage is TRBJ2-7; 7 positions agree with TRBD2. The CDR3 loop spans 12 amino acids. In germline, CDR1 is SNHLY, CDR2 FYNNEI. Trimming took 4 bases from V and 6 from J; bases not matched to a gene: 3. CDR3 loop: CASSGTSTEQYF. In nucleotides, the CDR3 is TGTGCCAGCAGTGGGACTAGTACCGAGCAGTACTTC.

The chain is built from TRBV20-1 and TRBJ2-1; 9 bases line up with TRBD1. There are 14 residues in the CDR3. V lost 1 base to trimming and J lost 4 bases; unmatched junction nucleotides: 2. Germline CDR1 DFQATT, CDR2 SNEGSKA (reference sequence). CDR3 in amino acids: CSARAGTGYNEQFF. As DNA, the CDR3 is TGCAGTGCTAGAGCGGGGACAGGGTACAATGAGCAGTTCTTC.

This clonotype was observed a few times. V usage is TRBV24-1 and J usage is TRBJ2-6, with D perhaps matching TRBD1 or TRBD2 (6 bases each). CDR1 and CDR2 (germline): KGHDR, SFDVKD. V was cut by 1 base and J by 0 bases, with 15 bases left in between. The CDR3 runs 19 residues. CDR3 DNA: TGTGCCACCAGTGATTTTAGGGGGGCCTACAGCTCTGGGGCCAACGTCCTGACTTTC. Protein sequence: CATSDFRGAYSSGANVLTF.

This clonotype was seen a few times. The chain links TRBV7-9 to TRBJ1-1; D is perhaps TRBD1 (5 bases). The germline CDR1 and CDR2 sequences are SEHNR and FQNEAQ (reference sequence). Trimming removed 3 bases at V and 6 bases at J, with 14 bases between. The CDR3 spans 14 residues. Here the CDR3 DNA reads TGTGCCAGCAGCTTCTCGGCCGGGACGGCTGAAGCTTTCTTT. Translating gives CASSFSAGTAEAFF.

The chain recombines TRBV5-1 with TRBJ2-4; either TRBD1 or TRBD2 may fit D (5 bases each). The CDR3 has 14 residues. Trimming removed 5 bases at V and 13 bases at J, with 22 bases between. CDR1 and CDR2 (germline): SGHRS, YFSETQ. CDR3 in DNA: TGCGCCAGCAGGCCCTTTTCGGGAATAGGGGAGCAGTACTTC. Translating gives CASRPFSGIGEQYF.

On this clonotype: A much larger clone differs by one base, so this may be a read error. This rearrangement joins TRBV21-1 to TRBJ2-1; no DNA check was done on the table's D call, TRBD2. TRBV21-1 is recorded as a pseudogene. The CDR3 loop spans 19 amino acids. The CDR3 loop reads CASSEEGASGREPYNEQFF. The CDR3 region has the DNA TGTGCCAGCAGCGAAGAGGGGGCTAGCGGGAGGGAACCCTACAATGAGCAGTTCTTC.

This clonotype showed up many times. The genes are TRBV6-6 and TRBJ1-2; possibly TRBD1 for D (5 bases). V was cut by 0 bases and J by 7 bases, with 12 bases left in between. CDR3 length: 14 amino acids. Germline assignment: CDR1 MNHNY and CDR2 SVGAGI (reference sequence). CDR3 bases: TGTGCCAGCAGTTACTCCGGTAATGGGGCTGGCTACACCTTC. Protein product: CASSYSGNGAGYTF.

This clonotype was counted only a few times. V and J are TRBV6-5 and TRBJ1-2; possible D gene TRBD1, 5 bases. Germline V CDR1 and CDR2: MNHEY, SVGAGI. The CDR3 length is 14 residues. Trimming took off 0 bases at V and 4 bases at J, with 9 bases between the two ends. The CDR3 region has the DNA TGTGCCAGCAGTTACTCGCGACAGTTCTATGGCTACACCTTC. This sequence encodes CASSYSRQFYGYTF.

As DNA, the CDR3 is TGCAGTGCTCGGCAGGCCTCGAACACTGAAGCTTTCTTT. Protein product: CSARQASNTEAFF. The genes are TRBV20-1 and TRBJ1-1, with no clear D. The CDR3 has 13 amino acids. V lost 5 bases, J lost 1 base, and 11 bases lay in between. The germline V gene has CDR1 DFQATT and CDR2 SNEGSKA (reference sequence).

This chain joins TRBV20-1 and TRBJ2-7, with D uncertain. Deletions cut 0 bases from V and 3 bases from J, with 15 bases between. The CDR3 consists of 15 residues. Germline V gene sequence: CDR1 DFQATT, CDR2 SNEGSKA (reference sequence). For the CDR3, the DNA is TGCAGTGCTAGAGATCACGACAATGGCGGCTACGAGCAGTACTTC. Translated: CSARDHDNGGYEQYF.

This clonotype was recorded a few times. The CDR3: CASSLVSGSFETQYF. CDR3 DNA sequence: TGTGCCAGCAGCTTAGTTAGCGGGAGTTTCGAGACCCAGTACTTC. The rearrangement uses TRBV7-2 and TRBJ2-5; the match to TRBD2 covers 9 bases. V lost 1 base, J lost 5 bases, and 5 bases stayed unmatched. This CDR3 is 15 amino acids long. CDR1 and CDR2 (germline): SGHTA, FQGNSA.

The chain has TRBV6-5 and TRBJ2-7; 8 positions agree with TRBD1. The junction had 11 bases not matched to a gene; V was cut back by 2 bases and J by 2 bases. CDR3 size: 17 residues. From germline, CDR1 is MNHEY and CDR2 SVGAGI. CDR3 protein: CASSYPSGQGATYEQYF. CDR3 sequence (DNA): TGTGCCAGCAGTTACCCCTCCGGGCAGGGGGCTACCTACGAGCAGTACTTC.

A few counts support this clonotype. The rearrangement links TRBV20-1 to TRBJ2-7; 11 bases match TRBD2. Germline V lookup: CDR1 DFQATT, CDR2 SNEGSKA (reference sequence). There are 15 residues in the CDR3. V trimming: 0 bases; J trimming: 2 bases; junction bases outside the gene matches: 3. CDR3 sequence reads: CSARDGTSGAYEQYF. CDR3 DNA: TGCAGTGCTAGAGACGGGACTAGCGGAGCCTACGAGCAGTACTTC.

The J gene is TRBJ2-7, the V gene TRBV5-1, with 7 bases aligning to TRBD2. The CDR3 is made up of 17 amino acids. CDR1 is SGHRS, CDR2 YFSETQ, per germline. The V segment lost 4 bases and the J segment 2 bases; nucleotides outside the gene matches: 15. The CDR3 loop reads CASSPGSYASGAYEQYF. In nucleotides, the CDR3 is TGCGCCAGCAGCCCAGGATCCTACGCTAGCGGCGCCTACGAGCAGTACTTC.